A single sample gave rise to the 24 T cell receptor beta chains below, sequenced in a study of T cell repertoires in cytomegalovirus infection. One entry per CDR3 protein results from TCRdb running MiXCR on the reads. The sample lists roughly 230,000 distinct CDR3 sequences, about 20% seen once, with approximately 18% in the top ten. The sequenced sample was CD8+ T cells from PBMCs. These receptors came from a human donor in good health (CMV status not recorded). Some clones in this sample may be carry-over from other donors' samples.

This clonotype ranks as medium-sized. This sequence joins TRBV7-2 and TRBJ2-4, with D possibly TRBD1 on 6 matching bases. Germline lookup yields CDR1 SGHTA and CDR2 FQGNSA. The CDR3 is made up of 15 amino acids. V gave up 8 bases and J gave up 0 bases, with 14 bases separating them. The CDR3 DNA reads as TGTGCCAGCCGGCTGGACAGCTTAGCCAAAAACATTCAGTACTTC. Translation: CASRLDSLAKNIQYF.

This clonotype was observed a handful of times. The chain joins TRBV5-8 to TRBJ1-5; D is perhaps TRBD1 (5 bases). Trimming took 5 bases from V and 1 from J, leaving 13 bases between them. The CDR3 is 15 amino acids. Germline V lookup: CDR1 SGHTS, CDR2 YDEGEE. CDR3 coding DNA: TGTGCCAGCAGACCGGAGGAGGGGAGCAATCAGCCCCAGCATTTT. Translation: CASRPEEGSNQPQHF. The complete variable domain, with remaining parts taken from reference TRBV5-8 and TRBJ1-5, reads EAGVTQSPTHLIKTRGQQATLRCSPISGHTSVYWYQQALGLGLQFLLWYDEGEERNRGNFPPRFSGRQFPNYSSELNVNALELEDSALYLCASRPEEGSNQPQHFGDGTRLSIL.

About this clonotype: At one of its ends the junction is not consistent with the germline gene, which may arise from a read error. The J gene is TRBJ1-2, the V gene TRBV7-6; 8 nucleotides align to TRBD1. The CDR3 extends over 14 amino acids. Germline-derived CDR1 and CDR2 are SGHVS and FNYEAQ. The CDR3 is CASTGQGANYDYTF. CDR3 DNA sequence: TGTGCCAGCACCGGACAGGGAGCTAACTATGACTACACCTTC.

This clonotype turned up a few times. J is TRBJ1-1 and V is TRBV7-9, with unresolved D. The CDR3 is 12 amino acids. V shed 3 bases and J shed 5 bases, with 7 bases lying between them. Germline CDR1 and CDR2: SEHNR and FQNEAQ (reference sequence). The CDR3 loop is CASSFFGTEAFF. CDR3 DNA sequence: TGTGCCAGCAGCTTTTTTGGGACTGAAGCTTTCTTT. The full variable domain, its missing parts supplied by reference TRBV7-9 and TRBJ1-1, is DTGVSQNPRHKITKRGQNVTFRCDPISEHNRLYWYRQTLGQGPEFLTYFQNEAQLEKSRLLSDRFSAERPKGSFSTLEIQRTEQGDSAMYLCASSFFGTEAFFGQGTRLTVV.

V gene TRBV18 combines with J gene TRBJ2-5; 12 bases fit TRBD1. Germline CDR1 and CDR2: KGHSH and LQKENI. Trimming took 6 bases from V and 5 from J; bases not matched to a gene: 7. The CDR3 has 15 residues. CDR3 in amino acids: CASSGGTGGWETQYF. For the CDR3, the DNA is TGTGCCAGCTCCGGCGGGACAGGGGGCTGGGAGACCCAGTACTTC.

The chain uses TRBV5-1 and TRBJ1-1; no firm D call. The CDR3 contains 15 residues. CDR1 and CDR2 (germline): SGHRS, YFSETQ. V was clipped by 0 bases and J by 1 base, with 10 bases between them. CDR3 nucleotides: TGCGCCAGCAGCTTGGCCTGGGATACGAACACTGAAGCTTTCTTT. As protein: CASSLAWDTNTEAFF.

This clonotype was seen only a few times. V is TRBV9 and J is TRBJ1-6; TRBD1 matches at 7 bases. Germline V CDR1 and CDR2: SGDLS, YYNGEE. This CDR3 region has 19 residues. V was clipped by 3 bases and J by 8 bases; unmatched bases: 20. The chain's CDR3 is CASSASGGTAHPEDSPLHF. CDR3 nucleotide sequence: TGTGCCAGCAGCGCCTCGGGTGGGACAGCTCACCCAGAGGATTCACCCCTCCACTTT. Using reference TRBV9 and TRBJ1-6 for the parts outside the CDR3, the full variable domain is DSGVTQTPKHLITATGQRVTLRCSPRSGDLSVYWYQQSLDQGLQFLIQYYNGEERAKGNILERFSAQQFPDLHSELNLSSLELGDSALYFCASSASGGTAHPEDSPLHFGNGTRLTVT.

This clonotype was seen a few times. The CDR3 region has the DNA TGTGCCAGCAGTCCCGACAGGCTAAACACTGAAGCTTTCTTT. Translated, it gives CASSPDRLNTEAFF. The genes are TRBV12-3 or TRBV12-4 and TRBJ1-1; D may be TRBD1 (6 bases). V lost 5 bases and J 2 bases, leaving 12 bases between the germline ends. The CDR3 runs to 14 residues.

The gene calls are TRBV2 and TRBJ1-1; D uncertain. The germline V gene encodes CDR1 SNHLY and CDR2 FYNNEI. CDR3 length: 11 residues. V was cut by 7 bases and J by 6 bases, with 9 bases left in between. The chain's CDR3 is CASIAGPEAFF. The CDR3 DNA follows: TGTGCCAGCATCGCTGGCCCTGAAGCTTTCTTT.

This clonotype appeared a few times. The V call is TRBV4-1, the J call TRBJ2-5; no clear D gene. V gave up 1 base and J gave up 7 bases, with 19 bases separating them. Germline lookup yields CDR1 MGHRA and CDR2 YSYEKL. This CDR3 has 16 residues. The CDR3 region has the DNA TGCGCCAGCAGCCAAGTAACTGAGGACGGCCAGAGGACCCAGTACTTC. This codes for CASSQVTEDGQRTQYF.

The genes are TRBV5-5 and TRBJ2-2; D is ambiguous. The CDR3 totals 15 residues. The germline V gene encodes CDR1 SGHKS and CDR2 YYEKEE (reference sequence). V was pared by 4 bases and J by 2 bases, with 12 bases between. The CDR3: CASSVFWSNTGELFF. The DNA of the CDR3 is TGTGCCAGCAGCGTATTCTGGTCTAACACCGGGGAGCTGTTTTTT.

V is TRBV15 and J is TRBJ2-3; 8 bases fit TRBD2. Germline-derived CDR1 and CDR2 are LNHNV and YYDKDF (reference sequence). V lost 1 base and J lost 4; bases outside the gene matches: 7. There are 16 residues in the CDR3. In DNA form, the CDR3 reads TGTGCCACCAGCAGAGTGCGGGGGGCAGGATCAGATACGCAGTATTTT. Protein: CATSRVRGAGSDTQYF.

In its sample, this clonotype was seen many times. The V and J genes are TRBV7-8 and TRBJ2-5; either TRBD1 or TRBD2 may supply D (5 bases each). The V and J ends lost 4 bases and 7 bases respectively, with 16 bases between them. The V gene's germline CDR1 is SGHVS and CDR2 FQNEAQ. The CDR3 is 14 residues long. For the CDR3, the DNA is TGTGCCAGCAGCTCCCGGGACCGAAGTCGGACCCAGTACTTC. Translating gives CASSSRDRSRTQYF. The whole variable domain, filled in from reference TRBV7-8 and TRBJ2-5, reads GAGVSQSPRYKVAKRGQDVALRCDPISGHVSLFWYQQALGQGPEFLTYFQNEAQLDKSGLPSDRFFAERPEGSVSTLKIQRTQQEDSAVYLCASSSRDRSRTQYFGPGTRLLVL.

The chain recombines TRBV7-9 with TRBJ1-1, with 7 bases fitting TRBD1. Trimming took 1 base from V and 8 from J; bases not matched to a gene: 4. CDR1 and CDR2 (germline): SEHNR, FQNEAQ (reference sequence). The length of the CDR3 is 13 residues. CDR3 nucleotide sequence: TGTGCCAGCAGCTTAGTAACAGGGGAGGAAGCTTTCTTT. Residues: CASSLVTGEEAFF.

The sample holds many counts of this clonotype. CDR3 bases: TGTGCCAGCAGCTTAATTACCCCCGGACAGGGCTACGAGCAGTACTTC. Its protein product is CASSLITPGQGYEQYF. The chain combines TRBV7-9 with TRBJ2-7; 8 bases fit TRBD1. Germline lookup yields CDR1 SEHNR and CDR2 FQNEAQ (reference sequence). This CDR3 spans 16 amino acids. The junction had 9 bases not matched to a gene; V was cut back by 2 bases and J by 3 bases.

This clonotype was found a few times. The chain uses TRBV3-1 and TRBJ2-3; 15 bases are shared with TRBD2. This CDR3 spans 17 amino acids. J was trimmed by 6 bases and V by 1 base; bases with no gene match: 5. Germline values: CDR1 LGHDT, CDR2 YNNKEL (reference sequence). As DNA, the CDR3 is TGTGCCAGCAGCCAAGGGACTAGCGGGGGGGCTTGGGATACGCAGTATTTT. It yields the protein CASSQGTSGGAWDTQYF.

V usage is TRBV10-2 and J usage is TRBJ2-7, with D perhaps TRBD2 (5 bases). Germline V lookup: CDR1 WSHSY, CDR2 SAAADI. V lost 3 bases to trimming and J lost 5 bases, with 11 bases between them. The CDR3 length is 13 residues. This CDR3 reads CASSDGPGDEQYF. The CDR3 DNA follows: TGCGCCAGCAGTGATGGGCCCGGGGACGAGCAGTACTTC.

This chain connects TRBV7-3 to TRBJ1-5; tentative D call: TRBD1 (6 bases). CDR3 length: 14 amino acids. V gave up 6 bases and J gave up 3 bases, with 12 bases separating them. Per germline, CDR1 SGHTA and CDR2 FQGTGA. In DNA, the CDR3 is TGTGCCAGCAGGAAGACAGGAATCAATCAGCCCCAGCATTTT. This encodes CASRKTGINQPQHF.

For this clonotype: With a much larger clone just one base away, this may be a read error. The conserved phenylalanine or tryptophan is not found at the CDR3 terminus, so this likely reflects a read error. The chain recombines TRBV7-2 with TRBJ2-3; possibly TRBD1 for D (5 bases). CDR3 length equals 15 residues. CDR1 is SGHTA, CDR2 FQGNSA, per germline. Trimming stripped 1 base from V and 0 bases from J, with 8 bases between. The CDR3 DNA reads TGTGCCAGCAGCTTAGAGGACACTAGCACAGATACGCAGTATTTA. As protein: CASSLEDTSTDTQYL.

The V gene is TRBV28, the J gene TRBJ2-2, with D maybe TRBD2 (6 bases). Per germline, CDR1 MDHEN and CDR2 SYDVKM. Trimming removed 7 bases from V and 1 base from J, with 10 bases in between. The CDR3 sequence is 14 residues long. CDR3 in amino acids: CASKERVNTGELFF. The CDR3 DNA reads as TGTGCCAGCAAGGAGCGGGTGAACACCGGGGAGCTGTTTTTT.

This clonotype was seen more than once but under ten times. The V call is TRBV5-6, the J call TRBJ2-7; D is perhaps TRBD1 (6 bases). V lost 0 bases, J lost 5 bases, and 12 bases lay in between. CDR3 length: 14 residues. From germline, CDR1 is SGHDT and CDR2 YYEEEE. The CDR3 loop is CASSLVQGSNEQYF. The CDR3 DNA is TGTGCCAGCAGCTTGGTCCAGGGGAGCAACGAGCAGTACTTC.

V usage is TRBV15 and J usage is TRBJ2-1; perhaps D is TRBD1 or TRBD2 (6 bases each). In germline, CDR1 is LNHNV, CDR2 YYDKDF (reference sequence). Trimming left V 7 bases short and J 4 bases short, with 17 bases between. This CDR3 spans 15 amino acids. CDR3 nucleotide sequence: TGTGCCACCAAACCGGGGGCACCGTCTTACAATGAGCAGTTCTTC. Amino acids: CATKPGAPSYNEQFF.

The CDR3 DNA follows: TGTGCCACCCAGGGGGCCCCGGGGACCGGGGAGCTGTTTTTT. Protein sequence: CATQGAPGTGELFF. This chain uses TRBV19 with TRBJ2-2, with 8 positions matching TRBD1. Germline V gene data show CDR1 as LNHDA and CDR2 as SQIVND (reference sequence). V shed 10 bases and J 5 bases; nucleotides not matched to a gene: 9. The CDR3 totals 14 residues.

This clonotype was observed a few times. This chain joins TRBV14 and TRBJ1-1, with unresolved D. From germline, CDR1 is SGHDN and CDR2 FVKESK. Between the trimmed V and J ends, which lost 2 bases and 1 base, there was a span of 8 bases. This CDR3 has 14 amino acids. CDR3 sequence (DNA): TGTGCCAGCAGCCAAATGACGGGGAACACTGAAGCTTTCTTT. Its protein is CASSQMTGNTEAFF.